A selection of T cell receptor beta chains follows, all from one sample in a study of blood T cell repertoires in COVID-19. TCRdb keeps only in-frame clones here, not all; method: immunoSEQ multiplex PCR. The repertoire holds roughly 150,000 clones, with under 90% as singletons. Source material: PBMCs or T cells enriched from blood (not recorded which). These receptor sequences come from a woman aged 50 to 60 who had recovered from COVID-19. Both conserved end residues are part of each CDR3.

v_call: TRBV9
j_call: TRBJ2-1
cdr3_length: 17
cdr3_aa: CASSVGGGTVSYNEQFF

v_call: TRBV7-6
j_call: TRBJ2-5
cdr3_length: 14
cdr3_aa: CASSLGAGEETQYF

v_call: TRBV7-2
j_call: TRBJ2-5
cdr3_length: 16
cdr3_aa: CASSLGARAYQETQYF

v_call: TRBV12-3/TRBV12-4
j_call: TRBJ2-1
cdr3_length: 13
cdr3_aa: CASSFSGQGKQFF

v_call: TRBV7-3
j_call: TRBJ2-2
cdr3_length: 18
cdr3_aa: CASSLKAEGLAYTGELFF

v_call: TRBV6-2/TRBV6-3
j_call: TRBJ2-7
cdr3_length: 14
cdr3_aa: CASSYYGTAYEQYF

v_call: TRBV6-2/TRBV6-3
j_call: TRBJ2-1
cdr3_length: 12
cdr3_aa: CASSYPENEQFF

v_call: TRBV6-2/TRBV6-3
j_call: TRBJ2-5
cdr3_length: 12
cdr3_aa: CASSQDSQTQYF

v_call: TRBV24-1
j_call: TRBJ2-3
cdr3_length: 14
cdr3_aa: CATPRDRGADTQYF

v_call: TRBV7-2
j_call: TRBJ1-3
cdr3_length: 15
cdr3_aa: CASSLDSTRGNTIYF

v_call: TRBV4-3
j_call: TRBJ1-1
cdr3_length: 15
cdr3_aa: CASSQEVNGGTEAFF

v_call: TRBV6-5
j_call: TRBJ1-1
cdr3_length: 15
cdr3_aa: CASSYSRQLNTEAFF

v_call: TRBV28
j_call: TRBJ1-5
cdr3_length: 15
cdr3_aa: CAGGRGVVSNQPQHF

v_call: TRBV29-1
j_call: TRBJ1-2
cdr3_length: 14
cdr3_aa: CSVEDLFNSYGYTF

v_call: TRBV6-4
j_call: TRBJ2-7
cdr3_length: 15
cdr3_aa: CASSRCGGNSYEQYF

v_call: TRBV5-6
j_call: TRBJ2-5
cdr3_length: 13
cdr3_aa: CASSSTPGETQYF

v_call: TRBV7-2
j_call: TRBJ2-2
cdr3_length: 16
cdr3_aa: CASSQGASGGFRELFF

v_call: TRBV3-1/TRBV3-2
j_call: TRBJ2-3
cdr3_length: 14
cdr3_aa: CASSQFEATDTQYF

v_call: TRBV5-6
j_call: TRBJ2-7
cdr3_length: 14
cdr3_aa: CASSLQGRTYEQYF

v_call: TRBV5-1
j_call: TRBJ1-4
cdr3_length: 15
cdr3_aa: CASSLGAGMEEKLFF